A selection of T cell receptor beta chains follows, all from one sample in a study of beta chain features in type 1 diabetes. Profiling relied on immunoSEQ multiplex PCR, and the TCRdb table lists in-frame clones only, not all of them. The sample shows approximately 150,000 clones, roughly 60% of them seen only once. Sequenced sample: naive CD4+ T cells from blood. The origin of the receptors is a young man with type 1 diabetes. Each CDR3 is given without its conserved first and last residue. The D gene is left open where the match is weak.

cdr3_aa: ASSQDKRAEQF
v_call: TRBV4-1
d_call: NA
j_call: TRBJ2-1

cdr3_aa: ASSADRPADSSYNEQF
v_call: TRBV9
d_call: NA
j_call: TRBJ2-1

cdr3_aa: ASSLRQGATDTQY
v_call: TRBV28
d_call: TRBD1
j_call: TRBJ2-3

cdr3_aa: ASSLAWRQETQY
v_call: TRBV5-1
d_call: NA
j_call: TRBJ2-5

cdr3_aa: AISEDSSYEQY
v_call: TRBV10-3
d_call: NA
j_call: TRBJ2-7

cdr3_aa: ASRGGRQETQY
v_call: TRBV2
d_call: NA
j_call: TRBJ2-5

cdr3_aa: SVGRGSYGYT
v_call: TRBV29-1
d_call: NA
j_call: TRBJ1-2

cdr3_aa: ASSAGTPYEQY
v_call: TRBV5-1
d_call: NA
j_call: TRBJ2-7

cdr3_aa: AVPGRRGEQF
v_call: TRBV28
d_call: NA
j_call: TRBJ2-1

cdr3_aa: ASSQVWSGEQF
v_call: TRBV4-3
d_call: NA
j_call: TRBJ2-1

cdr3_aa: ASRGGSGANVLT
v_call: TRBV11-2
d_call: NA
j_call: TRBJ2-6

cdr3_aa: AIRGTGAHEQY
v_call: TRBV10-3
d_call: TRBD1
j_call: TRBJ2-7

cdr3_aa: ASSRRNTEAF
v_call: TRBV9
d_call: NA
j_call: TRBJ1-1

cdr3_aa: ASSLGFRNEQF
v_call: TRBV5-1
d_call: NA
j_call: TRBJ2-1

cdr3_aa: AWSVMRGGYGYT
v_call: TRBV30
d_call: NA
j_call: TRBJ1-2

cdr3_aa: ASSRYSGKVEF
v_call: TRBV23-1
d_call: NA
j_call: TRBJ2-1

cdr3_aa: ASSLAGARAKNIQY
v_call: TRBV7-9
d_call: NA
j_call: TRBJ2-4